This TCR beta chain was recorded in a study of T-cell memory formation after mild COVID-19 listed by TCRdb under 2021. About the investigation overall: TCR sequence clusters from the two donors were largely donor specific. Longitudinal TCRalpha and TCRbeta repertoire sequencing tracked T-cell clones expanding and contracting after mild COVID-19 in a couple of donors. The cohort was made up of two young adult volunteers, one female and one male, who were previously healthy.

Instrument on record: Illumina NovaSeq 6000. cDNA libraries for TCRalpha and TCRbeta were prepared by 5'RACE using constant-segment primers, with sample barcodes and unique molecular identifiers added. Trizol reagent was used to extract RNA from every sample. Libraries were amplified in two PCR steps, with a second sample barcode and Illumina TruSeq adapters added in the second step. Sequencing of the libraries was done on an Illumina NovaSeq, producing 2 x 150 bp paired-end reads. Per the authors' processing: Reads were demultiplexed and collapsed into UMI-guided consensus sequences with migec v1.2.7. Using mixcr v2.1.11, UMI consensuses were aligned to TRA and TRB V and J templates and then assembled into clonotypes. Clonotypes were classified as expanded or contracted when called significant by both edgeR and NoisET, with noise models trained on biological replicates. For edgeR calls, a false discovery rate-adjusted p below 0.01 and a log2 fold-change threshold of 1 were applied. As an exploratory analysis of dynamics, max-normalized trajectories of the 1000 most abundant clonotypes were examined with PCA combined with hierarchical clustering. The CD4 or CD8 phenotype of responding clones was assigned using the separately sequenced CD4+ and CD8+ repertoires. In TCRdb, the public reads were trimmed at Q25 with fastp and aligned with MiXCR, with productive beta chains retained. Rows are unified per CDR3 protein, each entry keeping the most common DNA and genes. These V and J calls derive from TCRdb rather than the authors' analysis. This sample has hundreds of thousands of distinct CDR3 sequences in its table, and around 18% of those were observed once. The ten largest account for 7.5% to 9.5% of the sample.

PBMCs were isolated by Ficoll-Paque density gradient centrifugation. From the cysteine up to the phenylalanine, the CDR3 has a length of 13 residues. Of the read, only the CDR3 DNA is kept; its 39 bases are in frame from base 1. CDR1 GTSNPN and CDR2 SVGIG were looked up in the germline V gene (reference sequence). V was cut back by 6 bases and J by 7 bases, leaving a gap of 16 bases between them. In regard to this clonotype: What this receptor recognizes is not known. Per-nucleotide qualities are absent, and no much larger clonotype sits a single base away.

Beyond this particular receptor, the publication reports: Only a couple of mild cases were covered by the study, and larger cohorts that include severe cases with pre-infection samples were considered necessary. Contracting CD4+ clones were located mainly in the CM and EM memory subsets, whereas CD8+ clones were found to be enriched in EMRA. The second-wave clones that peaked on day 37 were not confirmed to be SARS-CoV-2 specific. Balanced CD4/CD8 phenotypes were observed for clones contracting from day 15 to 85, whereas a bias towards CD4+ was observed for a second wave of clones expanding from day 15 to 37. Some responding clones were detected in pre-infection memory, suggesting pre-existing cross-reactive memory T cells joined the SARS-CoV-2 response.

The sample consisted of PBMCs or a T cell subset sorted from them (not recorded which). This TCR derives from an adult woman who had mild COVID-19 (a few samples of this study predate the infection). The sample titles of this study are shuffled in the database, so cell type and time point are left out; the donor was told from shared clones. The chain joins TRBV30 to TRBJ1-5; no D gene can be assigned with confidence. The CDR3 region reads CACRAGIGQPQHF. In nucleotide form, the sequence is TGTGCCTGTAGGGCTGGAATTGGGCAGCCCCAGCATTTT.